This is a list of T cell receptor beta chains from one sample in a study of CD8 T cells in Susac syndrome. TCRdb ran MiXCR on the immunoSEQ multiplex PCR reads and lists one entry per CDR3 protein. The profile shows around 160,000 distinct CDR3 sequences, around 94% of them singletons. The sequenced sample was CD4+ T cells from PBMCs. These receptors were taken from a human donor in good health. Both conserved end residues are part of each CDR3. A D gene is named only where the DNA matches it firmly. Clone size is shown for a subset of rows, as once, few, many or a class of expanded clone.

clone_size	j_call	v_call	d_call	cdr3_aa	cdr3_nt
-	TRBJ2-5	TRBV30	TRBD2	CAWSTAGKETQYF	TGTGCCTGGAGTACAGCGGGGAAAGAGACCCAGTACTTC
-	TRBJ2-7	TRBV30	TRBD2	CAGGGESPQLREQYF	TGTGCCGGCGGGGGGGAGTCGCCCCAACTGCGCGAGCAGTACTTC
-	TRBJ2-7	TRBV7-2	-	CASSVIGTPQDEQYF	TGTGCCAGCAGCGTTATTGGGACGCCCCAGGACGAGCAGTACTTC
-	TRBJ2-1	TRBV5-4	-	CASSLAAAWGNEQFF	TGTGCCAGCAGCTTGGCCGCCGCCTGGGGCAATGAGCAGTTCTTC
-	TRBJ1-2	TRBV5-6	-	CASSLGTGRGGYTF	TGTGCCAGCAGCTTGGGTACAGGGCGAGGTGGCTACACCTTC
-	TRBJ2-1	TRBV2	-	CASTPRAGRSIAHNEQFF	TGTGCCAGCACTCCAAGGGCAGGGCGCAGTATTGCCCACAATGAGCAGTTCTTC
-	TRBJ2-3	TRBV20-1	TRBD2	CSAFGLAGITDTQYF	TGCAGTGCCTTTGGACTAGCGGGTATCACAGATACGCAGTATTTT
-	TRBJ2-7	TRBV7-9	-	CASSLVASSYEQYF	TGTGCCAGCAGCTTAGTGGCAAGCTCCTACGAGCAGTACTTC
-	TRBJ2-3	TRBV3-1	TRBD1	CASRDRGQGDTQYF	TGTGCCAGCAGGGACAGGGGGCAGGGAGATACGCAGTATTTT
-	TRBJ1-2	TRBV28	-	CASSPRGRGYTF	TGTGCCAGCAGTCCCCGGGGACGTGGCTACACCTTC
-	TRBJ2-3	TRBV12-3/TRBV12-4	-	CASSFVPDTQYF	TGTGCCAGCAGTTTCGTCCCAGATACGCAGTATTTT
-	TRBJ1-6	TRBV6-5	TRBD1	CASTGQGDSPLHF	TGTGCCAGCACCGGGCAGGGGGATTCACCCCTCCACTTT
once	TRBJ1-5	TRBV3-1	-	CASSQDPGMGQPQHF	TGTGCCAGCAGCCAAGATCCAGGGATGGGTCAGCCCCAGCATTTT
-	TRBJ2-7	TRBV15	-	CATSREVGEQYF	TGTGCCACCAGCAGAGAGGTGGGAGAGCAGTACTTC
-	TRBJ1-1	TRBV7-9	TRBD1	CASSPHGDSEAFF	TGTGCCAGCAGTCCTCACGGGGACAGTGAAGCTTTCTTT
-	TRBJ2-3	TRBV27	-	CASSFFEGTDTQYF	TGTGCCAGCAGTTTTTTCGAGGGAACAGATACGCAGTATTTT
few	TRBJ2-5	TRBV4-1	TRBD2	CASSQSGSRGAETQYF	TGCGCCAGCAGCCAATCCGGGTCGCGGGGGGCAGAGACCCAGTACTTC
-	TRBJ2-5	TRBV10-3	TRBD1	CAISERGQETQYF	TGTGCCATCAGTGAAAGGGGACAGGAGACCCAGTACTTC
-	TRBJ2-3	TRBV29-1	-	CSVRGGLTDTQYF	TGCAGCGTTAGGGGGGGACTCACAGATACGCAGTATTTT
once	TRBJ2-7	TRBV10-3	-	CAISELQGSGEQYF	TGTGCCATCAGTGAGTTACAGGGTAGCGGCGAGCAGTACTTC
-	TRBJ1-5	TRBV20-1	-	CSARGSLGNQPQHF	TGCAGTGCTAGAGGGAGTCTCGGCAATCAGCCCCAGCATTTT
-	TRBJ1-1	TRBV20-1	-	CSLARLNTEAFF	TGCAGCCTGGCCAGACTGAACACTGAAGCTTTCTTT
-	TRBJ2-1	TRBV7-2	-	CASSFGVRGNEQFF	TGTGCCAGCAGCTTCGGCGTCAGGGGCAATGAGCAGTTCTTC
-	TRBJ2-7	TRBV30	TRBD1	CACGRQGAYEQYF	TGTGCCTGCGGGAGACAGGGGGCCTACGAGCAGTACTTC
-	TRBJ1-6	TRBV2	TRBD1	CASSSQGVDNSPLHF	TGTGCCAGCAGTTCTCAGGGGGTCGATAATTCACCCCTCCACTTT
-	TRBJ2-7	TRBV12-3/TRBV12-4	-	CASSGTGEQYF	TGTGCCAGCAGTGGCACGGGCGAGCAGTACTTC
-	TRBJ1-2	TRBV20-1	-	CSASGANYGYTF	TGCAGTGCTAGTGGGGCCAACTATGGCTACACCTTC
-	TRBJ2-1	TRBV27	-	CASMRGGSYNEQFF	TGTGCCAGCATGCGGGGTGGCTCCTACAATGAGCAGTTCTTC